Presented here are 8 T cell receptor beta chains from one specimen sequenced in a study of monozygotic twins with inflammatory bowel disease. TCRdb reprocessed the 5' RACE reads, with one entry per CDR3 protein and no DNA. Found here are 400,000 to 500,000 distinct CDR3 sequences; the top ten clones hold about 2.3%. The sequencing sample was made of blood. The receptors come from a human donor with ulcerative colitis or Crohn's disease, or a healthy co-twin of an affected twin (not recorded which).

The CDR3 protein is CASSARQGNTEAFF. The rearrangement joins TRBV19 to TRBJ1-1; TCRdb picks TRBD1, but there is no DNA to check that call. The CDR3 loop spans 14 amino acids. The germline CDR1 and CDR2 sequences are LNHDA and SQIVND (reference sequence).

The rearrangement uses TRBV5-1 and TRBJ2-1. This CDR3 has 11 residues. The germline gives CDR1 SGHRS, CDR2 YFSETQ. The CDR3 loop is CASSSSIEQFF. The full variable domain, completed using reference TRBV5-1 and TRBJ2-1, is KAGVTQTPRYLIKTRGQQVTLSCSPISGHRSVSWYQQTPGQGLQFLFEYFSETQRNKGNFPGRFSGRQFSNSRSEMNVSTLELGDSALYLCASSSSIEQFFGPGTRLTVL.

V gene TRBV10-3 combines with J gene TRBJ1-2. Germline V gives CDR1 ENHRY, CDR2 SYGVKD. CDR3 length: 13 residues. This CDR3 is CALREGEDYGYTF.

The chain is built from TRBV12-3 or TRBV12-4 and TRBJ2-1; TCRdb's assignment of TRBD2 cannot be checked, as there is no DNA. The CDR3 extends over 13 amino acids. CDR3 sequence: CASRSSGRTEQFF.

The chain links TRBV12-3 or TRBV12-4 to TRBJ1-5; the D call from TCRdb, TRBD1, cannot be confirmed without DNA. The CDR3 length is 14 residues. The CDR3 sequence: CASSQTGGLQPQHF.

V gene TRBV6-1 combines with J gene TRBJ1-2; TCRdb gives TRBD1 as the D gene, but with no DNA this cannot be confirmed. The germline V gene has CDR1 MNHNS and CDR2 SASEGT. CDR3 length: 15 residues. The CDR3: CASTPGAGFRSGYTF.

V usage is TRBV29-1 and J usage is TRBJ2-5; the D gene TCRdb calls, TRBD1, cannot be checked with no DNA. The CDR3 length is 12 residues. Germline V lookup: CDR1 SQVTM, CDR2 ANQGSEA. CDR3: CSVGAAPETQYF. Full variable domain (remainder filled in from reference TRBV29-1 and TRBJ2-5): SAVISQKPSRDICQRGTSLTIQCQVDSQVTMMFWYRQQPGQSLTLIATANQGSEATYESGFVIDKFPISRPNLTFSTLTVSNMSPEDSSIYLCSVGAAPETQYFGPGTRLLVL.

This sequence joins TRBV2 and TRBJ2-1; as DNA is missing, the TRBD2 call by TCRdb cannot be tested. The CDR3 runs 14 residues. Germline V CDR1 and CDR2: SNHLY, FYNNEI. CDR3 sequence reads: CASSSGLALDEQFF.